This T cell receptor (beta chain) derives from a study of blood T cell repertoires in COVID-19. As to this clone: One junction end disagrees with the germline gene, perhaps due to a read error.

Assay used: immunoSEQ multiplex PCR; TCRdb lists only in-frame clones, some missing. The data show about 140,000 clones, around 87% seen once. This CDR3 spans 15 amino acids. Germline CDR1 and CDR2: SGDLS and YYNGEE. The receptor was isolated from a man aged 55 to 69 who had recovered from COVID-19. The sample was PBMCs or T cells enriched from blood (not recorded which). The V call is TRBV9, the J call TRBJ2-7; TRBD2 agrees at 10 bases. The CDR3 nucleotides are TGTGCCAGCAGCGCTGGGACTAGCGTAGCCTACAAGCAGTACTTC. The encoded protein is CASSAGTSVAYKQYF. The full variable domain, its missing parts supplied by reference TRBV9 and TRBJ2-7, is DSGVTQTPKHLITATGQRVTLRCSPRSGDLSVYWYQQSLDQGLQFLIQYYNGEERAKGNILERFSAQQFPDLHSELNLSSLELGDSALYFCASSAGTSVAYKQYFGPGTRLTVT.